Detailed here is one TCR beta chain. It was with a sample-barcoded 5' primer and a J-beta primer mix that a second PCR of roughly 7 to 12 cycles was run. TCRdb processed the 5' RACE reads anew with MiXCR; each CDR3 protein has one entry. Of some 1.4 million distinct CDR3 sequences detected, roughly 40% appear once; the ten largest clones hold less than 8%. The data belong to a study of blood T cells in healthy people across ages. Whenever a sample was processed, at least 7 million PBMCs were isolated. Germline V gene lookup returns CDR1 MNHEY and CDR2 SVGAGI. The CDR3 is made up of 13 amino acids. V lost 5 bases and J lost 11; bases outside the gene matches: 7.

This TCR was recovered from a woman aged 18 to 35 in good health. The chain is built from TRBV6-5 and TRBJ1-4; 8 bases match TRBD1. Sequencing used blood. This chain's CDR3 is CASSTGTGFKLFF. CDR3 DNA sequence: TGTGCCAGCAGTACCGGGACAGGCTTTAAACTGTTTTTT.